This T cell receptor (beta chain) stems from a study of T cell responses to AZD1222 COVID-19 vaccine. Overall study findings and caveats: At baseline, just 5 or 6 AZD1222 recipients tested seropositive. Reportedly, close to half of spike-specific TCRs are directed against unmutated variant regions. Spike-specific TCR breadth and depth both grew after two AZD1222 doses.

Pooling covered second doses at about 4 or about 12 weeks. For this clone: Its antigen remains unidentified.

The length of the CDR3 is 15 residues. J was trimmed by 4 bases and V by 0 bases; bases with no gene match: 1. Germline values: CDR1 MNHEY, CDR2 SVGEGT. Data came from immunoSEQ multiplex PCR; TCRdb stores just in-frame clones and leaves some out. Counted here are 150,000 or so clones, about 92% occurring once; the ten biggest clones make up about 3.8%. The sequencing used peripheral blood, collected 28 days after the second AZD1222 dose. This sequence originates from an adult who received the AZD1222 COVID-19 vaccine. The chain uses TRBV6-2 or TRBV6-3 and TRBJ2-3; 10 bases are shared with TRBD2. CDR3 residues: CASSYSLAGADTQYF. The CDR3 region has the DNA TGTGCCAGCAGTTACTCTCTAGCGGGAGCAGATACGCAGTATTTT.